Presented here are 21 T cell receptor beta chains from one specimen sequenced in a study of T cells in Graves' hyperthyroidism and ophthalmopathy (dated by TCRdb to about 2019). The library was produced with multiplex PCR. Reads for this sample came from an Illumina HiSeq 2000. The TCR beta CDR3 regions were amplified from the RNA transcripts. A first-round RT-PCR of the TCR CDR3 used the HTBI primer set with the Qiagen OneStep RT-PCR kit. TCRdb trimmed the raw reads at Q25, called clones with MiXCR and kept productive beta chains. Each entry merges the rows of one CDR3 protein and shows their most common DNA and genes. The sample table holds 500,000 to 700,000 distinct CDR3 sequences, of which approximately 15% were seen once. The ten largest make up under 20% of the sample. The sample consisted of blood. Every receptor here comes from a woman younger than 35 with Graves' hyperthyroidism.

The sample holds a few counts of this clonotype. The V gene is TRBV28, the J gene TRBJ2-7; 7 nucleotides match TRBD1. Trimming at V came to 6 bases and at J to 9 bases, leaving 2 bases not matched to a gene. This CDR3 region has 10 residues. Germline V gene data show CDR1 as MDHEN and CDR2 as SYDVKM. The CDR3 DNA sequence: TGTGCCAGCAGGGGGACAGTGCAGTACTTC. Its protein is CASRGTVQYF. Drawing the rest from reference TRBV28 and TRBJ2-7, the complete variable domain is DVKVTQSSRYLVKRTGEKVFLECVQDMDHENMFWYRQDPGLGLRLIYFSYDVKMKEKGDIPEGYSVSREKKERFSLILESASTNQTSMYLCASRGTVQYFGPGTRLTVT.

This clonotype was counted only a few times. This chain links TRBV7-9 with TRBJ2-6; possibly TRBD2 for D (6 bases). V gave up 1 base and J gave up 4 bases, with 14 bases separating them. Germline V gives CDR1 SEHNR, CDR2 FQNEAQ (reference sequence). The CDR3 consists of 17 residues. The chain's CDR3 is CASSLEAGAPGANVLTF. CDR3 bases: TGTGCCAGCAGCTTAGAAGCGGGCGCCCCGGGGGCCAACGTCCTGACTTTC. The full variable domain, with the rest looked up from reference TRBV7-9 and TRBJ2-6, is DTGVSQNPRHKITKRGQNVTFRCDPISEHNRLYWYRQTLGQGPEFLTYFQNEAQLEKSRLLSDRFSAERPKGSFSTLEIQRTEQGDSAMYLCASSLEAGAPGANVLTFGAGSRLTVL.

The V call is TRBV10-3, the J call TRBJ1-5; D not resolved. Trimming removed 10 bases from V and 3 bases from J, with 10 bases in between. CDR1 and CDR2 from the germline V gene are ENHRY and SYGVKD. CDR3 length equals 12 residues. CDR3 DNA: TGTGCCACCGGAGGGTCCAATCAGCCCCAGCATTTT. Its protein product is CATGGSNQPQHF.

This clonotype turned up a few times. The chain's CDR3 is CASSYHPQGGGEQFF. In DNA form, the CDR3 reads TGTGCCAGCAGTTACCACCCACAAGGCGGCGGTGAGCAGTTCTTC. This chain connects TRBV6-5 to TRBJ2-1; no firm D call. CDR1 is MNHEY, CDR2 SVGAGI, per germline. V lost 2 bases and J lost 9, with 17 bases in between. This CDR3 has 15 amino acids.

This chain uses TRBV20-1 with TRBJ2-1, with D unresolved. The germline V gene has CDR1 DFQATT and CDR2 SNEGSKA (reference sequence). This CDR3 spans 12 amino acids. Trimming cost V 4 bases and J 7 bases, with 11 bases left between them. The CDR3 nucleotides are TGCAGTGCTACTCCTGACCGAAATGAGCAGTTCTTC. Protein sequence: CSATPDRNEQFF.

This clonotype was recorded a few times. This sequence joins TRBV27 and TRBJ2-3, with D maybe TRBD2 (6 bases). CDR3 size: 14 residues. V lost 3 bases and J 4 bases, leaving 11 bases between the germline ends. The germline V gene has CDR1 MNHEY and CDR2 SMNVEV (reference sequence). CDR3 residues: CASSFGGNPDTQYF. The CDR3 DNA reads TGTGCCAGCAGTTTTGGGGGGAACCCAGATACGCAGTATTTT.

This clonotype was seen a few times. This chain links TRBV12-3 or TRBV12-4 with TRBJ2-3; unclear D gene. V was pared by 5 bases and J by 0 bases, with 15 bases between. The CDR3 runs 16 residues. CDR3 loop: CASSPPWQESTDTQYF. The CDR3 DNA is TGTGCCAGCAGTCCCCCCTGGCAGGAAAGCACAGATACGCAGTATTTT.

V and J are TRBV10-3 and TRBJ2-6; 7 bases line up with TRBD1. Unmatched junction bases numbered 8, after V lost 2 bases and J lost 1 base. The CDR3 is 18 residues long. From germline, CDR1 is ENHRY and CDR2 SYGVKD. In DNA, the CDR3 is TGTGCCATCAGTGAGAGAGGGGGCGGTGAATCTGGGGCCAACGTCCTGACTTTC. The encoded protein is CAISERGGGESGANVLTF.

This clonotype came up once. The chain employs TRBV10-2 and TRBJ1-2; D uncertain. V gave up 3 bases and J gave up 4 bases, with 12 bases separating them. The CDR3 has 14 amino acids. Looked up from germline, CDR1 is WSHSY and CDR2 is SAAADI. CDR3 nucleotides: TGCGCCAGCAGTGAAGAGGGCCCGGGCTATGGCTACACCTTC. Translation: CASSEEGPGYGYTF.

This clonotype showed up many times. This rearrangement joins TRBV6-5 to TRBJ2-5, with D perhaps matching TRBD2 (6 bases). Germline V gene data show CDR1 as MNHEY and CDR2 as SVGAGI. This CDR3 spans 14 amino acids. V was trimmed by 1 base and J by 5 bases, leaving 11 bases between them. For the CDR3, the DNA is TGTGCCAGCAGTTACTTCGGGGGAGCGGAGACCCAGTACTTC. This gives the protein CASSYFGGAETQYF.

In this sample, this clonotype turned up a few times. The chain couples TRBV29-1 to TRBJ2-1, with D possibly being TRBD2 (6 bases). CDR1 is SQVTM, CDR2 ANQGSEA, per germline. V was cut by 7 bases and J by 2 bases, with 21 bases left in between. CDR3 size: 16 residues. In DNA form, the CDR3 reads TGCAGCGGCGAAAAGGGGTCCGGGGGTCCCTACAATGAGCAGTTCTTC. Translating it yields CSGEKGSGGPYNEQFF.

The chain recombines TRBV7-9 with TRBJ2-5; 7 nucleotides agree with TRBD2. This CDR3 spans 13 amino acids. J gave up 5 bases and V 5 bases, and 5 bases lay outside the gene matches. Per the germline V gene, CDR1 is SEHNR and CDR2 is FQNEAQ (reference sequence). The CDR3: CASSPGGFETQYF. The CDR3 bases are TGTGCCAGCAGCCCGGGAGGATTTGAGACCCAGTACTTC.

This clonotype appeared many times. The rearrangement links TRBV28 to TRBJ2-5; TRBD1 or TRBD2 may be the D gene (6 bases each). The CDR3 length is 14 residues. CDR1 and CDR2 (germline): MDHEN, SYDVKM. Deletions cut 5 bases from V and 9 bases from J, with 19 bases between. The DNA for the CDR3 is TGTGCCAGCAGTCTAGTACAGGGACCGGGGGCCCAGTACTTC. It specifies CASSLVQGPGAQYF.

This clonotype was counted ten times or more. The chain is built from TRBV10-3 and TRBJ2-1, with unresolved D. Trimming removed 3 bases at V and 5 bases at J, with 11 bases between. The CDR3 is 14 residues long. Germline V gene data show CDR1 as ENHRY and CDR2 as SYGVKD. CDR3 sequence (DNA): TGTGCCATCAGTGAACTGGGTAGCAACAATGAGCAGTTCTTC. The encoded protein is CAISELGSNNEQFF.

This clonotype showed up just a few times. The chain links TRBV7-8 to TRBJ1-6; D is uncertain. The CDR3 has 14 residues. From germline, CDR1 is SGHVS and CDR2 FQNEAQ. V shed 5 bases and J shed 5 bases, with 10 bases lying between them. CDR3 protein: CASSRAANNSPLHF. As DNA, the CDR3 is TGTGCCAGCAGCCGCGCGGCTAATAATTCACCCCTCCACTTT.

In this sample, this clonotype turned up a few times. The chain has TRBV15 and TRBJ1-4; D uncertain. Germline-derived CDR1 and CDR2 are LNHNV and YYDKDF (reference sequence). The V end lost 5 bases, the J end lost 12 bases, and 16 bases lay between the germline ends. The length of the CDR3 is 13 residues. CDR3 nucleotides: TGTGCCACCAGCCAAAGTCCAAACGAGGAACTGTTTTTT. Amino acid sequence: CATSQSPNEELFF.

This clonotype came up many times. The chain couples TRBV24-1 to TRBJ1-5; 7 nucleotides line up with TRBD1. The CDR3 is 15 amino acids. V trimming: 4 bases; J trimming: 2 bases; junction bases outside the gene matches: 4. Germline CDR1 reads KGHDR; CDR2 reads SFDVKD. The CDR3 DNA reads TGTGCCACCAGTGACGGGACAGTTGGCAATCAGCCCCAGCATTTT. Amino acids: CATSDGTVGNQPQHF.

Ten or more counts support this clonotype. In DNA form, the CDR3 reads TGTGCCAGCAGTTTAGGAGGAGGTTCGGCAGGGGGGACCGGGGAGCTGTTTTTT. It translates to CASSLGGGSAGGTGELFF. The chain links TRBV12-3 or TRBV12-4 to TRBJ2-2; D is possibly TRBD1 (7 bases). V dropped 1 base and J dropped 5 bases, with 20 bases sitting between them. The CDR3 is 18 amino acids.

The CDR3 is CATSRTTLSTDTQYF. DNA for the CDR3: TGTGCCACCAGCAGGACAACTCTTAGCACAGATACGCAGTATTTT. The rearrangement joins TRBV15 to TRBJ2-3; D remains ambiguous. Trimming shortened V by 3 bases and J by 0 bases, and 10 bases separated the two germline ends. CDR1 and CDR2 (germline): LNHNV, YYDKDF (reference sequence). The CDR3 extends over 15 amino acids. Using reference TRBV15 and TRBJ2-3 for the parts outside the CDR3, the full variable domain is DAMVIQNPRYQVTQFGKPVTLSCSQTLNHNVMYWYQQKSSQAPKLLFHYYDKDFNNEADTPDNFQSRRPNTSFCFLDIRSPGLGDTAMYLCATSRTTLSTDTQYFGPGTRLTVL.

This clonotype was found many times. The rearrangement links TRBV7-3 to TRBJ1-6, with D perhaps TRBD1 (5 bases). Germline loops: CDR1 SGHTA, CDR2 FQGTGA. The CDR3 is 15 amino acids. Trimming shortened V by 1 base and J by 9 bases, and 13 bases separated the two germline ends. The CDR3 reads CASSLIGQGGSPLHF. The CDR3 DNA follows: TGTGCCAGCAGCTTAATCGGGCAGGGAGGTTCACCCCTCCACTTT. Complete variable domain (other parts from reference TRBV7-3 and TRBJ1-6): GAGVSQTPSNKVTEKGKYVELRCDPISGHTALYWYRQSLGQGPEFLIYFQGTGAADDSGLPNDRFFAVRPEGSVSTLKIQRTERGDSAVYLCASSLIGQGGSPLHFGNGTRLTVT.

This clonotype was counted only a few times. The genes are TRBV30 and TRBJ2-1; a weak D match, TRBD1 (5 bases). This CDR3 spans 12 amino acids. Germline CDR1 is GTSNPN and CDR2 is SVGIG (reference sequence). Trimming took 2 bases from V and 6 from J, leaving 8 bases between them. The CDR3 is CAWSTDINEQFF. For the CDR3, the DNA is TGTGCCTGGAGTACGGACATCAATGAGCAGTTCTTC.